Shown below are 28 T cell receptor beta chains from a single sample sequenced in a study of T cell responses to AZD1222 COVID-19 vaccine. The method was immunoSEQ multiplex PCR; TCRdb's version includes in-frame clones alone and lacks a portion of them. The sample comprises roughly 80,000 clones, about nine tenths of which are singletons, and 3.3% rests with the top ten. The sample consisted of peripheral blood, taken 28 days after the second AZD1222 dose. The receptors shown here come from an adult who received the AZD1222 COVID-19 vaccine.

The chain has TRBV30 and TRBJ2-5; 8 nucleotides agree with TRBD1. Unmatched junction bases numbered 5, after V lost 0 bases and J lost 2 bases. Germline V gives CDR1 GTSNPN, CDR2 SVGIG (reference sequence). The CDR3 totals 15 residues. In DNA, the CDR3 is TGTGCCTGGAGTGTATGGGACAGGAAACAAGAGACCCAGTACTTC. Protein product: CAWSVWDRKQETQYF.

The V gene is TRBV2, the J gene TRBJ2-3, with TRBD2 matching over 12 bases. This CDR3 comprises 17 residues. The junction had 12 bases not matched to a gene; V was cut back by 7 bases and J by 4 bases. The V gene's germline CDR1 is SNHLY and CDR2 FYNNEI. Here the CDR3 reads CASTSQPLAGGSDTQYF. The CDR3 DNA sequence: TGTGCCAGCACCTCTCAGCCACTAGCGGGGGGTTCAGATACGCAGTATTTT.

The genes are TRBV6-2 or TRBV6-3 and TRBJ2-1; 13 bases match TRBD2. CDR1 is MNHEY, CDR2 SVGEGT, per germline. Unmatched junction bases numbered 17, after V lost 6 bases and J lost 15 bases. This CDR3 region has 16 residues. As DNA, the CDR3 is TGTGCCAGCAGCTCTCCCCGGACTAGCGGGAGCATTGACGCGTTCTTC. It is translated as CASSSPRTSGSIDAFF.

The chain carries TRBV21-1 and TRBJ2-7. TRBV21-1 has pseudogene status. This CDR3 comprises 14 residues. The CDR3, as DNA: TGTGCCAGCAGCGGGGTTATCGGTTCCTACGAGCAGTACTTC. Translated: CASSGVIGSYEQYF.

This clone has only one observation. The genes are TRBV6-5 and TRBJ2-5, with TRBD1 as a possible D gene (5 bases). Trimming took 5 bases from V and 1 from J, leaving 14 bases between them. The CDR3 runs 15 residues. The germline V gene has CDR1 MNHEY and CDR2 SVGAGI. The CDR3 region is CASSHPDRRQETQYF. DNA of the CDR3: TGTGCCAGCAGTCACCCCGACAGACGCCAAGAGACCCAGTACTTC.

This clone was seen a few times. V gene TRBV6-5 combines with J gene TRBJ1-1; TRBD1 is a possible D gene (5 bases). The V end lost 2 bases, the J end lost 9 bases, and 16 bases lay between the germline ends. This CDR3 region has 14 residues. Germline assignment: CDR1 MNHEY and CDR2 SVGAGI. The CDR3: CASSYRGSTEQAFF. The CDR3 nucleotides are TGTGCCAGCAGTTACCGGGGGAGTACCGAGCAAGCTTTCTTT.

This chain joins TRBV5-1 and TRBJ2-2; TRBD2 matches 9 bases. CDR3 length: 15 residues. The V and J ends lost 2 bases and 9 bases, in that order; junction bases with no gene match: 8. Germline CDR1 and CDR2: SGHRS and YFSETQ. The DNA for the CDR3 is TGCGCCAGCAGCTTAACCGGGACTAGCCTTAGGGAGCTGTTTTTT. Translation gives CASSLTGTSLRELFF.

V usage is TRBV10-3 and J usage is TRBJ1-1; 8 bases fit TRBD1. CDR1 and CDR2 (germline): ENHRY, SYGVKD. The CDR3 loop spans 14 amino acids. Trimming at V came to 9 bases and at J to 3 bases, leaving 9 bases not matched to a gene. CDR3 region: CAIADRDVYTEAFF. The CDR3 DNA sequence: TGTGCCATAGCGGACAGGGATGTTTACACTGAAGCTTTCTTT.

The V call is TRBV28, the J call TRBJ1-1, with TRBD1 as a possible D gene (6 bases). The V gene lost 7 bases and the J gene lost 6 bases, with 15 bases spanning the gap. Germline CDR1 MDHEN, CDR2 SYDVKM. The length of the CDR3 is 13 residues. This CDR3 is CASKGGGRPEAFF. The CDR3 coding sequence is TGTGCCAGCAAAGGGGGAGGAAGACCTGAAGCTTTCTTT.

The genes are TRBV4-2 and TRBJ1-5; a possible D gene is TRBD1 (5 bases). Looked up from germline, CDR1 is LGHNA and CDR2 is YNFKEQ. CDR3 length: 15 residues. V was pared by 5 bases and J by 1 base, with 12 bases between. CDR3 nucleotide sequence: TGTGCCAGCAGCTTGGGGGGGGTAAGCAATCAGCCCCAGCATTTT. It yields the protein CASSLGGVSNQPQHF.

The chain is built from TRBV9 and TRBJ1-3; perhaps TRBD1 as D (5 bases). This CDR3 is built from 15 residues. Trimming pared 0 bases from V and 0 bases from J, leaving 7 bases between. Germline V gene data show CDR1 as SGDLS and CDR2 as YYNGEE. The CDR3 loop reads CASSVGGNSGNTIYF. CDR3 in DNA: TGTGCCAGCAGCGTAGGGGGGAACTCTGGAAACACCATATATTTT.

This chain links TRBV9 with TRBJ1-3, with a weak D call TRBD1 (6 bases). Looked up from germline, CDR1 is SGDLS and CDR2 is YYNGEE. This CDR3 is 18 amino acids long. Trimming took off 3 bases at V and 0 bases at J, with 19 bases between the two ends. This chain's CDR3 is CASSASGGHESSGNTIYF. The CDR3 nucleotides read TGTGCCAGCAGCGCGAGTGGGGGACATGAGAGCTCTGGAAACACCATATATTTT. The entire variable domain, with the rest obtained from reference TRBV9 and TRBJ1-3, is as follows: DSGVTQTPKHLITATGQRVTLRCSPRSGDLSVYWYQQSLDQGLQFLIQYYNGEERAKGNILERFSAQQFPDLHSELNLSSLELGDSALYFCASSASGGHESSGNTIYFGEGSWLTVV.

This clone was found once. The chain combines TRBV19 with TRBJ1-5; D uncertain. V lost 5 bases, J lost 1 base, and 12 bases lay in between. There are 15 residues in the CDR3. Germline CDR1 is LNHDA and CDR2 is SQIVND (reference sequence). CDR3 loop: CASSRVVGSNQPQHF. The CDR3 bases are TGTGCCAGTAGTCGGGTGGTCGGGAGCAATCAGCCCCAGCATTTT.

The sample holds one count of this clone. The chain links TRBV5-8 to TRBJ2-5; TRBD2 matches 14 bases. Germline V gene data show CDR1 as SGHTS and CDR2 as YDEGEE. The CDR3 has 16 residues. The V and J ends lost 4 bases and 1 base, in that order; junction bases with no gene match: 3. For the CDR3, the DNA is TGTGCCAGCAGCCGCGGGACTAGCGGGGGCCAAGAGACCCAGTACTTC. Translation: CASSRGTSGGQETQYF.

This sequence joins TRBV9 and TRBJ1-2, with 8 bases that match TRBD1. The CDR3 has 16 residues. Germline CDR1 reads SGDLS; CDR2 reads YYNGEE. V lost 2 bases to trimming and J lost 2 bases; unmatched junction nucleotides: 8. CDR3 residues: CASSVSGQGGNYGYTF. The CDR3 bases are TGTGCCAGCAGCGTTTCTGGACAGGGCGGCAACTATGGCTACACCTTC.

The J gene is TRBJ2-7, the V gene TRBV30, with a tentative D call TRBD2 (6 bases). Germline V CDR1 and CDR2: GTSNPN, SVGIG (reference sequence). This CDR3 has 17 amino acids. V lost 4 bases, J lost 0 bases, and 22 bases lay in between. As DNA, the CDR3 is TGTGCCTGGACCCCATACTACGGACTAACTTTCTCCTACGAGCAGTACTTC. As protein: CAWTPYYGLTFSYEQYF. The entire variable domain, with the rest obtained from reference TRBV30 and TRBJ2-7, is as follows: SQTIHQWPATLVQPVGSPLSLECTVEGTSNPNLYWYRQAAGRGLQLLFYSVGIGQISSEVPQNLSASRPQDRQFILSSKKLLLSDSGFYLCAWTPYYGLTFSYEQYFGPGTRLTVT.

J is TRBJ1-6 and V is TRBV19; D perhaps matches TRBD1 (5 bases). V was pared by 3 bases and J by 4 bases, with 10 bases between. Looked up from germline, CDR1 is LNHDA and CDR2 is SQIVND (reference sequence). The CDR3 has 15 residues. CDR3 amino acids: CASSIRELYNSPLHF. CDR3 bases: TGTGCCAGTAGTATCAGGGAACTATATAATTCACCCCTCCACTTT.

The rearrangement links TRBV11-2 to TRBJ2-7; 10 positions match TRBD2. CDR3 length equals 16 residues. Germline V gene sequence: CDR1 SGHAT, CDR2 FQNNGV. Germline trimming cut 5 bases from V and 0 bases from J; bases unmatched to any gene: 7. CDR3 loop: CASSRLLAGSSYEQYF. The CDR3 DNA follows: TGTGCCAGCAGCCGTTTACTAGCGGGGAGCTCCTACGAGCAGTACTTC. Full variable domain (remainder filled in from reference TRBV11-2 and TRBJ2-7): EAGVAQSPRYKIIEKRQSVAFWCNPISGHATLYWYQQILGQGPKLLIQFQNNGVVDDSQLPKDRFSAERLKGVDSTLKIQPAKLEDSAVYLCASSRLLAGSSYEQYFGPGTRLTVT.

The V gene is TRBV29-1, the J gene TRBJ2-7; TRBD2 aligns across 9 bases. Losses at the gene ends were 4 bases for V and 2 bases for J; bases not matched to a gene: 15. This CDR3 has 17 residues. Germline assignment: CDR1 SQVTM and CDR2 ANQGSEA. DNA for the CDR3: TGCAGCGTTGTAGGGGTGGCGGGAGGGGTTCGGGCCTACGAGCAGTACTTC. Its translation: CSVVGVAGGVRAYEQYF.

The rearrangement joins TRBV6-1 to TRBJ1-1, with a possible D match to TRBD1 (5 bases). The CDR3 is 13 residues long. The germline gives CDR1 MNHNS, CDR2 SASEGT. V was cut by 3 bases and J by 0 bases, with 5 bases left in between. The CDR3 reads CASSEGVNTEAFF. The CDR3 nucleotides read TGTGCCAGCAGTGAGGGGGTGAACACTGAAGCTTTCTTT.

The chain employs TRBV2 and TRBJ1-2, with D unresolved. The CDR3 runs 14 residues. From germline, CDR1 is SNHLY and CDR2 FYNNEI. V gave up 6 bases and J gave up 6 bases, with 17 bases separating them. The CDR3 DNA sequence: TGTGCCAGCAGGGCCACCCCGGGTCGCGATGGCTACACCTTC. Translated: CASRATPGRDGYTF.

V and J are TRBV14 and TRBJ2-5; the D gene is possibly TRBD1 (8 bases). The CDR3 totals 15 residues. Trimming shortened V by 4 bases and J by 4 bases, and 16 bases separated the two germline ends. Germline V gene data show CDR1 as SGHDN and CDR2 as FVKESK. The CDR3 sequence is CASSPTGGVAETQYF. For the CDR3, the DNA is TGTGCCAGCAGCCCCACAGGGGGGGTGGCAGAGACCCAGTACTTC.

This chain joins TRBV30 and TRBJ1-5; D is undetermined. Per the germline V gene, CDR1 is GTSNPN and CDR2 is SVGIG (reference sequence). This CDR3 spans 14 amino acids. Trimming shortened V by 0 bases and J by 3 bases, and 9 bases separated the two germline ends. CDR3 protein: CAWSVPGFNQPQHF. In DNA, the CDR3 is TGTGCCTGGAGTGTACCCGGGTTCAATCAGCCCCAGCATTTT.

CDR3 region: CASSLRQGQETQYF. The CDR3 bases are TGTGCCAGCAGCTTGCGACAGGGCCAAGAGACCCAGTACTTC. V is TRBV5-6 and J is TRBJ2-5, with 7 bases fitting TRBD1. The CDR3 length is 14 residues. The ends lost 1 base at V and 1 base at J; junction bases unmatched: 1. Germline assignment: CDR1 SGHDT and CDR2 YYEEEE.

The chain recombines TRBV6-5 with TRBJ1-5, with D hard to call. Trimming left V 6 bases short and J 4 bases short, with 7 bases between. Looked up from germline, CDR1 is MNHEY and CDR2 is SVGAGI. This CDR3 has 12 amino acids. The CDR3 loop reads CASSRRNQPQHF. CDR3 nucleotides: TGTGCCAGCAGCAGGAGGAATCAGCCCCAGCATTTT.

This chain's CDR3 is CASSEVGQYNSPLHF. CDR3 nucleotides: TGTGCCAGCAGTGAAGTGGGACAATATAATTCACCCCTCCACTTT. The V call is TRBV6-1, the J call TRBJ1-6, with a tentative D call TRBD1 (6 bases). This CDR3 comprises 15 residues. CDR1 MNHNS and CDR2 SASEGT come from the germline V gene. V was pared by 1 base and J by 4 bases, with 8 bases between.

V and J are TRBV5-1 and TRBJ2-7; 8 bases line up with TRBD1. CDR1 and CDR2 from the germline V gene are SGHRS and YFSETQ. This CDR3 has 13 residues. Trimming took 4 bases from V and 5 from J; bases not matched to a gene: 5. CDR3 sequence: CASSLDRADEQYF. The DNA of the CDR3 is TGCGCCAGCAGCCTGGACAGGGCTGACGAGCAGTACTTC.

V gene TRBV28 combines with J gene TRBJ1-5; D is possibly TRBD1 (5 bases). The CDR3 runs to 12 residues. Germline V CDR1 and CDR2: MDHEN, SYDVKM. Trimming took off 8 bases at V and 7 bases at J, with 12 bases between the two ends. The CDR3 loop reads CASRQINQPQHF. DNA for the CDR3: TGTGCCAGCCGACAGATCAACCAGCCCCAGCATTTT.